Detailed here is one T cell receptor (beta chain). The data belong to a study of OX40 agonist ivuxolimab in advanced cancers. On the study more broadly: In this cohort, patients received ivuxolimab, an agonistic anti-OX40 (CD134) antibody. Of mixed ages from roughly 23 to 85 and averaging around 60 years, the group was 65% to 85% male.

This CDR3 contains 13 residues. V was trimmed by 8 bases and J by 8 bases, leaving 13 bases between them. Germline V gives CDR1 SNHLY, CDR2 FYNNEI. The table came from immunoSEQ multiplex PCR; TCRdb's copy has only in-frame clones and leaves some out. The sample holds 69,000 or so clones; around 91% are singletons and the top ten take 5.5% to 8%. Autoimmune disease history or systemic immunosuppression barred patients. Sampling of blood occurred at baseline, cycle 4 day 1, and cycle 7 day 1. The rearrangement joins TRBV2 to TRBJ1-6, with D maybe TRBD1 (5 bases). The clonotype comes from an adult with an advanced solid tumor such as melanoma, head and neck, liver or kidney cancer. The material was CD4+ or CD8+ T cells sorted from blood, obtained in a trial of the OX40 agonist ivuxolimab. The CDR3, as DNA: TGTGCCAGCTCCTGGGACCGCGATTCACCCCTCCACTTT. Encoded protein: CASSWDRDSPLHF. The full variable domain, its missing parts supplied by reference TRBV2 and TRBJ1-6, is EPEVTQTPSHQVTQMGQEVILRCVPISNHLYFYWYRQILGQKVEFLVSFYNNEISEKSEIFDDQFSVERPDGSNFTLKIRSTKLEDSAMYFCASSWDRDSPLHFGNGTRLTVT.